Detailed here is one T cell receptor beta chain. Its antigen is unknown. The data were produced by immunoSEQ multiplex PCR, yet TCRdb's version contains in-frame clones alone and is incomplete. The table records 100,000 or so clones, 70% to 90% of them present only once. These data are taken from a study of T cell responses to AZD1222 COVID-19 vaccine. Study-level results: Baseline serostatus was positive in only a handful of AZD1222 recipients. Two AZD1222 administrations were followed by greater Spike-specific TCR breadth and depth.

The V and J ends lost 5 bases and 4 bases respectively, with 19 bases between them. Germline lookup yields CDR1 SGHAT and CDR2 FQNNGV. The CDR3 covers 16 residues. The sample here was peripheral blood, taken on day 0 of AZD1222 vaccination. This sequence was found in an adult in good health. The chain recombines TRBV11-2 with TRBJ2-3; either TRBD1 or TRBD2 may supply D (6 bases each). CDR3 region: CASSPGAQPGADTQYF. The CDR3 DNA sequence: TGTGCCAGCAGCCCGGGGGCCCAACCAGGGGCAGATACGCAGTATTTT. The full variable domain, in which reference TRBV11-2 and TRBJ2-3 provide the parts outside the CDR3, is EAGVAQSPRYKIIEKRQSVAFWCNPISGHATLYWYQQILGQGPKLLIQFQNNGVVDDSQLPKDRFSAERLKGVDSTLKIQPAKLEDSAVYLCASSPGAQPGADTQYFGPGTRLTVL.